The rows below give T cell receptor beta chains drawn from one sample of a study of shared clonotypes between healthy human individuals. The table came from immunoSEQ multiplex PCR; TCRdb's copy has only in-frame clones and leaves some out. The sample consists of about 690,000 clones, less than 95% of them appearing once. Sequenced sample: memory CD8+ T cells from PBMCs. These receptors originate from a man between 18 and 29 years old in good health. Some clones in this sample may be carry-over from other donors' samples. Each CDR3 is given with its conserved first and last residue. The D gene is left open where the match is weak. Size is stated for part of the rows, as once, few or many counts, or as a class when the clone is expanded.

CDR3nt,CDR3aa,abundance,v_gene,j_gene,d_gene
TGTGCCAGCAGCCTACTAGCTACTGAAACCGGGGAGCTGTTTTTT,CASSLLATETGELFF,NA,TRBV7-6,TRBJ2-2,NA
TGTGCCAGCAGTTTATCACAGGGGTCCGGGATCTATGGCTACACCTTC,CASSLSQGSGIYGYTF,NA,TRBV27,TRBJ1-2,TRBD1
TGTGCCAGCAGCTTAAAGCCCCATGAGACCCAGTACTTC,CASSLKPHETQYF,NA,TRBV7-9,TRBJ2-5,NA
TGTGCCAGCAGTTACTCGTGGACAGGGGGATATTACGAGCAGTACTTC,CASSYSWTGGYYEQYF,NA,TRBV6-5,TRBJ2-7,TRBD1
TGTGCCAGCAGCGTGGAGAAGACTAGCGGGAGGTTAGATACGCAGTATTTT,CASSVEKTSGRLDTQYF,once,TRBV9,TRBJ2-3,TRBD2
TGCGCCAGCAGTGAGGGGGCGGCGGGTAAGGGGCAGTTCTTC,CASSEGAAGKGQFF,NA,TRBV10-1,TRBJ2-1,NA
TGTGCCTGGAGTGTAGTGAGCACTGAAGCTTTCTTT,CAWSVVSTEAFF,NA,TRBV30,TRBJ1-1,NA
TGTGCCAGCAGTTACGGGCAGAGGAGGGATGAGCAGTTCTTC,CASSYGQRRDEQFF,NA,TRBV6-5,TRBJ2-1,NA
TGTGCCAGCAGGAAGGGGGGGCGCGGGGACATTCAGTACTTC,CASRKGGRGDIQYF,NA,TRBV27,TRBJ2-4,NA
TGTGCCAGTAGTATCTTTGCAGGGGTCCACGAGCAGTACTTC,CASSIFAGVHEQYF,NA,TRBV19,TRBJ2-7,NA
TGTGCCAGCAGCTTCGGGACAGGGGGCTACTACGAGCAGTACTTC,CASSFGTGGYYEQYF,NA,TRBV9,TRBJ2-7,TRBD1
TGTGCCAGCAGTTACTCGGCCTGGGGCGCTAATGAAAAACTGTTTTTT,CASSYSAWGANEKLFF,NA,TRBV6-5,TRBJ1-4,NA
TGTGCCAGCAGTTACGCCGAGACAGGGAACACCGGGGAGCTGTTTTTT,CASSYAETGNTGELFF,NA,TRBV6-6,TRBJ2-2,NA
TGTGCCAGCAGACTGGCTCCCGCTAGCACAGATACGCAGTATTTT,CASRLAPASTDTQYF,NA,TRBV6-1,TRBJ2-3,NA
TGTGCCAGCAGGATAGACAGGGCCACCTACAATGAGCAGTTCTTC,CASRIDRATYNEQFF,NA,TRBV6-5,TRBJ2-1,TRBD1
TGTGCCAGCAGTTACCTCTCACAGGGGACGGAGTACTTC,CASSYLSQGTEYF,NA,TRBV27,TRBJ2-7,TRBD1
TGTGCCAGCAGCTTAGCTCCAGGACAGCCCCAGCATTTT,CASSLAPGQPQHF,NA,TRBV7-7,TRBJ1-5,NA
TGTGCCAGCAGTCAACTAGTTCTGTCGGATGAGCAGTTCTTC,CASSQLVLSDEQFF,NA,TRBV28,TRBJ2-1,NA
TGTGCCAGCAGTTTTCTAAGGGAAAACACTGAAGCTTTCTTT,CASSFLRENTEAFF,NA,TRBV28,TRBJ1-1,NA
TGTGCCAGCCGAGCGGAGGTCCTCCCCTACGAGCAGTACTTC,CASRAEVLPYEQYF,NA,TRBV19,TRBJ2-7,NA
TGTGCCAGCAGTTCCAGACTAGCGCCATGGAATGAGCAGTTCTTC,CASSSRLAPWNEQFF,NA,TRBV6-5,TRBJ2-1,TRBD2
TGTGCCAGCAGCGTCGACAGGGCACCCTCCTACGAGCAGTACTTC,CASSVDRAPSYEQYF,NA,TRBV5-6,TRBJ2-7,TRBD1
TGTGCCACCAGCAGAGATATGAACGGTCCAAATGAAAAACTGTTTTTT,CATSRDMNGPNEKLFF,NA,TRBV15,TRBJ1-4,NA
TGTGCCAGCTATCAGGGTGTCGAGCAGTACTTC,CASYQGVEQYF,once,TRBV27,TRBJ2-7,NA
TGTGCCACCGTAGCCGCCGGACTCACGAACACCGGGGAGCTGTTTTTT,CATVAAGLTNTGELFF,NA,TRBV28,TRBJ2-2,NA
TGTGCCAGCAGCTTAGCGCCGATAACCGAGACCCAGTACTTC,CASSLAPITETQYF,NA,TRBV11-2,TRBJ2-5,NA
TGTGCCAGCAGTTCCACTAGCGGGAGGTTTAACTACGAGCAGTACTTC,CASSSTSGRFNYEQYF,NA,TRBV27,TRBJ2-7,TRBD2
TGTGCCAGCAGCCCCCGCGGAGAGGATGTAGCGGGAGGTTTCGAGACCCAGTACTTC,CASSPRGEDVAGGFETQYF,once,TRBV7-9,TRBJ2-5,TRBD2
TGTGCCAGCAGAAGTACAGGAGGGAACACTGAAGCTTTCTTT,CASRSTGGNTEAFF,NA,TRBV28,TRBJ1-1,NA
TGTGCCAGCAGTGAAGCCGGGAGGCGTAATGAGCAGTTCTTC,CASSEAGRRNEQFF,NA,TRBV2,TRBJ2-1,TRBD2
TGTGCCAGCAGCCCCGGCAGGAGCTATGGCTACACCTTC,CASSPGRSYGYTF,NA,TRBV27,TRBJ1-2,NA
TGTGCCAGCAGCGTACTAGCGGGAGGACGGGATGAGCAGTTCTTC,CASSVLAGGRDEQFF,NA,TRBV9,TRBJ2-1,TRBD2
TGTGCCAGCAGTTTACCCCGGGTAGCGGGGTACTCTAGCACAGATACGCAGTATTTT,CASSLPRVAGYSSTDTQYF,NA,TRBV28,TRBJ2-3,TRBD2
TGTGCCAGCAGCCAGGGGAGCCTAGCGGGAGATCCCGGGGAGCTGTTTTTT,CASSQGSLAGDPGELFF,once,TRBV4-2,TRBJ2-2,TRBD2
TGTGCCAGCAGTTTTTCGGGGCGAAGCTCCTACAATGAGCAGTTCTTC,CASSFSGRSSYNEQFF,NA,TRBV27,TRBJ2-1,NA
TGTGCCAGCAGTCAAACTGCGAGCGGAGTTAGCTCCTACGAGCAGTACTTC,CASSQTASGVSSYEQYF,NA,TRBV28,TRBJ2-7,NA
TGTGCCATCAGTGGGTGGCAGGGGAACACTGAAGCTTTCTTT,CAISGWQGNTEAFF,NA,TRBV10-3,TRBJ1-1,NA
TGTGCCAGCAGTTTTTCGGGTTCCTACGAGCAGTACTTC,CASSFSGSYEQYF,NA,TRBV28,TRBJ2-7,NA
TGTGCCAGCAGTTTGGGTCCGGGGGCGCAGAATTACTATGGCTACACCTTC,CASSLGPGAQNYYGYTF,NA,TRBV27,TRBJ1-2,NA
TGTGCCAGCAGTTTTGCAGGTCCGGACGAGCAGTACTTC,CASSFAGPDEQYF,NA,TRBV6-5,TRBJ2-7,NA
TGTGCCAGCAGTGCGGACAGGGGGAACACTGAAGCTTTCTTT,CASSADRGNTEAFF,NA,TRBV2,TRBJ1-1,TRBD1
TGCGCCAGCAGCCGAAACCCAAGGGTGGATCAGCGGGGAAACACCATATATTTT,CASSRNPRVDQRGNTIYF,once,TRBV4-1,TRBJ1-3,NA
TGCGCCAGCAGCCCTGTCGGGGTCCTCTACGAGCAGTACTTC,CASSPVGVLYEQYF,NA,TRBV4-1,TRBJ2-7,NA
TGTGCCAGCAGCTCCAATGGGAGGCCAAGCTCCTACGAGCAGTACTTC,CASSSNGRPSSYEQYF,NA,TRBV4-2,TRBJ2-7,NA
TGCGCCAGCAGCCTGCCCGACAGGCCCCTTCGGGGCTACACCTTC,CASSLPDRPLRGYTF,NA,TRBV4-1,TRBJ1-2,NA
TGTGCCAGTAGTATTTACTTAGGGACCTACAATGAGCAGTTCTTC,CASSIYLGTYNEQFF,NA,TRBV19,TRBJ2-1,NA
TGTGCCAGCAGCTTAGATGGTGAGCAGTTCTTC,CASSLDGEQFF,NA,TRBV7-8,TRBJ2-1,NA
TGTGCCAGCAGTCTAGCGGGAGGTTACACAGATACGCAGTATTTT,CASSLAGGYTDTQYF,NA,TRBV27,TRBJ2-3,TRBD2
TGTGCCAGCAGTGAAGTGGGCCCGAACACTGAAGCTTTCTTT,CASSEVGPNTEAFF,NA,TRBV6-1,TRBJ1-1,NA
TGTGCCAGCAGCCAAGATCGGCGGGTCTACTCTGGAAACACCATATATTTT,CASSQDRRVYSGNTIYF,NA,TRBV14,TRBJ1-3,NA
TGTGCCAGCAGGGATGGGACCGGGGAGCTGTTTTTT,CASRDGTGELFF,NA,TRBV9,TRBJ2-2,NA
TGTGCCAGTAGTATAGACCCAGGACCTGGAAACACCATATATTTT,CASSIDPGPGNTIYF,NA,TRBV19,TRBJ1-3,NA
TGTGCCAGCAGCTTAGCCCGAGAGACCCAGTACTTC,CASSLARETQYF,NA,TRBV11-2,TRBJ2-5,NA
TGTGCCAGCAGTCGTCGGAACACCGGGGAGCTGTTTTTT,CASSRRNTGELFF,NA,TRBV6-1,TRBJ2-2,NA
TGTGCCAGCAGAACCGCCACAGGGAGCAATGAGCAGTTCTTC,CASRTATGSNEQFF,NA,TRBV28,TRBJ2-1,NA